This TCR beta chain emerged from a study of T cells expressing NK-cell markers. Background on the study: Among the eight sequenced donors, seven tested HCMV-seropositive and one tested seronegative.

Germline CDR1 reads MNHEY; CDR2 reads SVGAGI. The CDR3 totals 15 residues. One entry per CDR3 protein, without DNA, is what TCRdb gives after re-calling the 5' RACE reads. The table for this sample gives 500,000 to 600,000 distinct CDR3 sequences. The TCR sequence derives from a man younger than 35 in good health. The sequenced material came from blood T cells: a sorted CD56 or NKG2C T cell subset, CD4+ or CD8+ T cells, or bulk PBMC T cells (not recorded which). The chain is built from TRBV6-5 and TRBJ1-4; TCRdb names TRBD1, which stays unverified in the absence of DNA. CDR3: CASSYSKGLNEKLFF.